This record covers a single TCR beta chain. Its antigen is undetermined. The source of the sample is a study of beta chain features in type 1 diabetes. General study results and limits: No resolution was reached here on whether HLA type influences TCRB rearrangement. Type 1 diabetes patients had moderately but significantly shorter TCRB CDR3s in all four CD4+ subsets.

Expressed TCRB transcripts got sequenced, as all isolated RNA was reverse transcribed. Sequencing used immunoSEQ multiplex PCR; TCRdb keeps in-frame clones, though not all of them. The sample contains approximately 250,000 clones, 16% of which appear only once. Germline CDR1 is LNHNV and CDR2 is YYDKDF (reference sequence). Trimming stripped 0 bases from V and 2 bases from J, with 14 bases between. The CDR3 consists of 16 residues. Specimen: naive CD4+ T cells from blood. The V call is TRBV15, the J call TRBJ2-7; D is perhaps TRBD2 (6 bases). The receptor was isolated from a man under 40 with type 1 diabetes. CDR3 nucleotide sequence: TGTGCCACCAGCAGAGATGGTAGCGGATTGGCCTACGAGCAGTACTTC. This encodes CATSRDGSGLAYEQYF.